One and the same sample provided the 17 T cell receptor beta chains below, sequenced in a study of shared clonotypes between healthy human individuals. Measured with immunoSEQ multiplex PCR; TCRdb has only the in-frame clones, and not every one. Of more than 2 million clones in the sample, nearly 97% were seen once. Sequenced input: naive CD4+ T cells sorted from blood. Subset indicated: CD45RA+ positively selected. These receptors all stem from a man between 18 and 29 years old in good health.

Written as DNA, the CDR3 is TGTGCCAGCAGCACTACAGGGGTAGATACGCAGTATTTT. Its protein is CASSTTGVDTQYF. The V call is TRBV28, the J call TRBJ2-3; 7 bases fit TRBD1. Unmatched junction bases numbered 5, after V lost 6 bases and J lost 5 bases. Germline-derived CDR1 and CDR2 are MDHEN and SYDVKM. The CDR3 spans 13 residues.

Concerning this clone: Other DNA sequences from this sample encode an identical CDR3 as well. The CDR3 DNA reads as TGCGCCAGCAGCAGCAACCAAGAGACCCAGTACTTC. Amino acids: CASSSNQETQYF. V usage is TRBV5-1 and J usage is TRBJ2-5; D uncertain. Germline CDR1 is SGHRS and CDR2 is YFSETQ. The CDR3 covers 12 residues. V dropped 4 bases and J dropped 0 bases, with 4 bases sitting between them.

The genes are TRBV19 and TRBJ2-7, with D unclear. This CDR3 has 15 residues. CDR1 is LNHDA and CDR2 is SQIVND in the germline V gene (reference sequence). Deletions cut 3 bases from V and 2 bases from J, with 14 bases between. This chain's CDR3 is CASSIKVDGTYEQYF. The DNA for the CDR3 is TGTGCCAGTAGTATCAAGGTGGACGGAACCTACGAGCAGTACTTC.

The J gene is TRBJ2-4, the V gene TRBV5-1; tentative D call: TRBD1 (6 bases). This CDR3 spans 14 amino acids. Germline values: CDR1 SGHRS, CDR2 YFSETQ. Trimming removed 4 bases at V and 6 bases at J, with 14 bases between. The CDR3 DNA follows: TGCGCCAGCAGCACAGACAGGTCTTTAAACATTCAGTACTTC. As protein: CASSTDRSLNIQYF. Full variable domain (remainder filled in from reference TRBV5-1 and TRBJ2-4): KAGVTQTPRYLIKTRGQQVTLSCSPISGHRSVSWYQQTPGQGLQFLFEYFSETQRNKGNFPGRFSGRQFSNSRSEMNVSTLELGDSALYLCASSTDRSLNIQYFGAGTRLSVL.

The CDR3 region is CASSQVGGDGANVLTF. The CDR3 nucleotides are TGTGCCAGCAGCCAAGTGGGTGGGGACGGGGCCAACGTCCTGACTTTC. The chain joins TRBV4-2 to TRBJ2-6; D is possibly TRBD1 or TRBD2 (5 bases each). V lost 1 base to trimming and J lost 4 bases, with 11 bases between them. This CDR3 has 16 amino acids. Germline V CDR1 and CDR2: LGHNA, YNFKEQ.

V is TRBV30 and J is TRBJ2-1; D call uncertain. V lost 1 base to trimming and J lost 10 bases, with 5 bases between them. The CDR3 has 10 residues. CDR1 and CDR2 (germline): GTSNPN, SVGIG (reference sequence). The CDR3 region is CAWSEFEQFF. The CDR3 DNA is TGTGCCTGGAGTGAGTTCGAGCAGTTCTTC.

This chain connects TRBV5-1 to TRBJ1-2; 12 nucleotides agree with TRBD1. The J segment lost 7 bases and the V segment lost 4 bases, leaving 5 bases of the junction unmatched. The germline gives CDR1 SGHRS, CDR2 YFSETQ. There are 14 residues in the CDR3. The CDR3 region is CASSPGQGAPGYTF. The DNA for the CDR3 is TGCGCCAGCAGCCCGGGACAGGGGGCTCCTGGCTACACCTTC.

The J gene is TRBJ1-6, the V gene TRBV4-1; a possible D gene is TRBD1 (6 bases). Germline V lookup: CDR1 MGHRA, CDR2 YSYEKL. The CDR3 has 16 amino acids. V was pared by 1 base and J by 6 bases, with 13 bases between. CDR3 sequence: CASSQGSGGGNSPLHF. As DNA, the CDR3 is TGCGCCAGCAGCCAAGGTTCCGGGGGCGGTAATTCACCCCTCCACTTT.

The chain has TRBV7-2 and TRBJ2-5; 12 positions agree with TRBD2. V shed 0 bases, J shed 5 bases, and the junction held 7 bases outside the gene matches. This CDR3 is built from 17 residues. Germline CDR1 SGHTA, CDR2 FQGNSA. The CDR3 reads CASSLARLAGVGETQYF. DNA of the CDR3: TGTGCCAGCAGCTTAGCGCGACTAGCGGGAGTCGGGGAGACCCAGTACTTC.

The CDR3 loop is CASSVNRDTDTQYF. The CDR3 DNA sequence: TGCGCCAGCAGCGTAAACCGGGACACAGATACGCAGTATTTT. The V and J genes are TRBV5-1 and TRBJ2-3; weak D call: TRBD2 (5 bases). Germline CDR1 and CDR2: SGHRS and YFSETQ. V lost 4 bases and J 2 bases, leaving 11 bases between the germline ends. The CDR3 has 14 residues.

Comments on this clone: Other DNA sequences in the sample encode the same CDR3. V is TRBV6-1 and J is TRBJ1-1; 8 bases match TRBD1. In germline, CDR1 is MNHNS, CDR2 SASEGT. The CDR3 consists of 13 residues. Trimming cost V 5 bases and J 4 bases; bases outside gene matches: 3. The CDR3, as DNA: TGTGCCAGCAGTAGACAGGGGTCCACTGAAGCTTTCTTT. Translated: CASSRQGSTEAFF.

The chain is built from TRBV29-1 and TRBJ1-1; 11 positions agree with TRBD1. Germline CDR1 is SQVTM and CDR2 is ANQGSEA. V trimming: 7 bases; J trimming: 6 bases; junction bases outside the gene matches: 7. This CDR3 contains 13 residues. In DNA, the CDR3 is TGCAGCGGAGGACAGGGGGCTAGTTCTGAAGCTTTCTTT. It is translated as CSGGQGASSEAFF. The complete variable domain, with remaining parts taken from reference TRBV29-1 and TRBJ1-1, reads SAVISQKPSRDICQRGTSLTIQCQVDSQVTMMFWYRQQPGQSLTLIATANQGSEATYESGFVIDKFPISRPNLTFSTLTVSNMSPEDSSIYLCSGGQGASSEAFFGQGTRLTVV.

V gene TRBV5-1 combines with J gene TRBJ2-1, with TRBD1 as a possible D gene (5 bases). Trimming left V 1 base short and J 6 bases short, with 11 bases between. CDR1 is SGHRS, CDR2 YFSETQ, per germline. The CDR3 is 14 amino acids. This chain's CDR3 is CASSLSQELNEQFF. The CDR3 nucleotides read TGCGCCAGCAGCTTGTCACAGGAGCTCAATGAGCAGTTCTTC.

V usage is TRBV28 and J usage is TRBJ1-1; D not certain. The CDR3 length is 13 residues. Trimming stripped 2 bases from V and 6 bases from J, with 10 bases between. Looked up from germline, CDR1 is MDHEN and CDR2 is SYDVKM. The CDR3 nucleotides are TGTGCCAGCAGTTTACAAGGGCGGTCTGAAGCTTTCTTT. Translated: CASSLQGRSEAFF.

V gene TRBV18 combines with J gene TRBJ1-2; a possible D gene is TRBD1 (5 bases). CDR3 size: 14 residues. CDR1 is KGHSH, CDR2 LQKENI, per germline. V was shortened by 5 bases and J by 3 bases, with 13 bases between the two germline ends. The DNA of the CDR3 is TGTGCCAGCTCATCCCTTTCGGGGGACTATGGCTACACCTTC. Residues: CASSSLSGDYGYTF.

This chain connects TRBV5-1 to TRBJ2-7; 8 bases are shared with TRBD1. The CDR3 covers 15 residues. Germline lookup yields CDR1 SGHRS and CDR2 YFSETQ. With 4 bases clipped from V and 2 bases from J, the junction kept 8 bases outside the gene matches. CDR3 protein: CASSRGQVDPYEQYF. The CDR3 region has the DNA TGCGCCAGCAGCAGGGGACAGGTTGATCCCTACGAGCAGTACTTC.

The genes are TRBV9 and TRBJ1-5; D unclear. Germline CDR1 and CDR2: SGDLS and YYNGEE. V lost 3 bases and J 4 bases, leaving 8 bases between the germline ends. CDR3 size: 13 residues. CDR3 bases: TGTGCCAGCAGCGGAGACGGGAATCAGCCCCAGCATTTT. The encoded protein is CASSGDGNQPQHF.